This is a list of T cell receptor beta chains from one sample in a study of cytomegalovirus exposure and HLA in healthy donors. Here immunoSEQ multiplex PCR was the method, and the copy in TCRdb shows in-frame clones only, minus some. The repertoire holds some 66,000 clones, around 75% seen once, with 7.8% in the top ten. Sequencing was carried out using PBMCs. The receptor set was obtained from a man in his sixties in good health and CMV-seropositive. Each CDR3 is given with its conserved first and last residue. The D gene is left open where the match is weak. Some rows mark clone size as missing; the rest say once, few, many or name a class of expanded clone.

D gene	V gene	J gene	clone size	CDR3 protein	CDR3 DNA
NA	TRBV6-5	TRBJ1-3	few	CASSPGLGSGNTIYF	TGTGCCAGCAGCCCAGGTTTGGGCTCTGGAAACACCATATATTTT
NA	TRBV6-5	TRBJ1-4	NA	CASSLDSPKGEKLFF	TGTGCCAGCAGTCTCGACAGTCCTAAGGGGGAAAAACTGTTTTTT
NA	TRBV11-2	TRBJ2-1	NA	CASSPLWWRNNEQFF	TGTGCCAGCAGCCCCCTCTGGTGGAGAAACAATGAGCAGTTCTTC
TRBD1	TRBV20-1	TRBJ2-1	NA	CSARGGIEQFF	TGCAGTGCCAGAGGGGGCATTGAGCAGTTCTTC
TRBD1	TRBV7-9	TRBJ1-1	once	CASSLIQGANTEAFF	TGTGCCAGCAGCTTAATCCAGGGGGCGAACACTGAAGCTTTCTTT
TRBD1	TRBV4-1	TRBJ2-1	NA	CASSQDLTGGPYNEQFF	TGCGCCAGCAGCCAAGATCTGACAGGGGGCCCCTACAATGAGCAGTTCTTC
NA	TRBV4-2	TRBJ2-3	once	CASSPERDTQYF	TGTGCCAGCAGCCCCGAGAGGGATACGCAGTATTTT
NA	TRBV28	TRBJ2-1	few	CASGEAVSYNEQFF	TGTGCCAGCGGGGAGGCAGTGTCCTACAATGAGCAGTTCTTC
TRBD1	TRBV18	TRBJ2-2	NA	CASSDGTENTGELFF	TGTGCCAGCTCAGATGGGACAGAGAACACCGGGGAGCTGTTTTTT
TRBD1	TRBV7-9	TRBJ2-2	NA	CASSFRDRRFRELFF	TGTGCCAGCAGCTTCCGGGACAGAAGATTCCGGGAGCTGTTTTTT
NA	TRBV7-2	TRBJ2-1	NA	CASSLRAGSSYNEQFF	TGTGCCAGCAGCTTAAGGGCGGGGAGCTCCTACAATGAGCAGTTCTTC
TRBD1	TRBV6-5	TRBJ1-5	NA	CASSPGGAGQPQHF	TGTGCCAGCAGTCCAGGGGGCGCGGGACAGCCCCAGCATTTT
NA	TRBV5-1	TRBJ1-2	NA	CASSPGQGPIYWGYTF	TGCGCCAGCAGCCCCGGGCAGGGTCCAATTTACTGGGGCTACACCTTC
TRBD1	TRBV4-1	TRBJ1-2	NA	CASSQETTGGAEGYTF	TGCGCCAGCAGCCAAGAAACTACAGGGGGCGCGGAAGGCTACACCTTC
TRBD1	TRBV2	TRBJ1-2	NA	CASSEVGTGETITPRGYTF	TGTGCCAGCAGTGAAGTGGGGACAGGGGAAACAATTACCCCTCGCGGCTACACCTTC
TRBD2	TRBV13	TRBJ2-1	NA	CASSLASGRFNEQFF	TGTGCCAGCAGCTTAGCTAGCGGGAGGTTCAATGAGCAGTTCTTC
TRBD1	TRBV6-1	TRBJ2-7	NA	CASRKTGGSYEQYF	TGTGCCAGCAGGAAGACAGGGGGCTCCTACGAGCAGTACTTC